This T cell receptor (beta chain) was sequenced in a study of T cells in Graves' hyperthyroidism and ophthalmopathy. General observations from the study: Most clonotypes expanded in thyroid above 0.001 were likewise present in blood.

CDR1 DFQATT and CDR2 SNEGSKA come from the germline V gene (reference sequence). Trimming stripped 2 bases from V and 3 bases from J, with 10 bases between. The CDR3 has 13 amino acids. Authors of the study amplified TCR beta CDR3 regions from RNA transcripts. The HTBI primer set was used in a first-round RT-PCR of the TCR CDR3. TCRdb re-analysed the multiplex PCR reads in MiXCR, keeping a single row per CDR3 protein. This sample has 270,000 or so distinct CDR3 sequences, with around 15% found just once. In its sample, this clonotype was seen many times. Antigen: not known. Sequenced: blood. The rearrangement uses TRBV20-1 and TRBJ1-1, with D hard to call. The receptor was isolated from a woman aged 50 to 60 with Graves' hyperthyroidism that later progressed to Graves' ophthalmopathy. CDR3 amino acids: CSARRTPDTEAFF. The DNA for the CDR3 is TGCAGTGCTAGACGTACCCCTGACACTGAAGCTTTCTTT.